This T cell receptor beta chain was recorded in a study of T cells in Graves' hyperthyroidism and ophthalmopathy. In its sample, this clonotype was seen many times. Antigen unknown. Template material for amplifying TCR beta CDR3 regions consisted of RNA transcripts. The HTBI primer set served for first-round RT-PCR of the TCR CDR3. TCRdb re-analysed the multiplex PCR reads in MiXCR, keeping a single row per CDR3 protein. Among about 400,000 distinct CDR3 sequences listed, 15% to 18% were seen once. Study-wide results and caveats: Model-based prediction identified ophthalmopathy a median about 7 months prior to its onset. The authors' 13 V-J model separated ophthalmopathy from stable hyperthyroidism.

This CDR3 has 15 residues. CDR1 and CDR2 (germline): SGHTA, FQGNSA. The ends lost 1 base at V and 8 bases at J; junction bases unmatched: 4. Sequencing input: blood. This clonotype originated in a woman under 30 with Graves' hyperthyroidism. This chain uses TRBV7-2 with TRBJ2-1, with 11 bases that match TRBD2. The CDR3 spells CASSLVTSGSYEQFF. The CDR3 DNA is TGTGCCAGCAGCTTAGTAACTAGCGGGAGCTATGAGCAGTTCTTC.